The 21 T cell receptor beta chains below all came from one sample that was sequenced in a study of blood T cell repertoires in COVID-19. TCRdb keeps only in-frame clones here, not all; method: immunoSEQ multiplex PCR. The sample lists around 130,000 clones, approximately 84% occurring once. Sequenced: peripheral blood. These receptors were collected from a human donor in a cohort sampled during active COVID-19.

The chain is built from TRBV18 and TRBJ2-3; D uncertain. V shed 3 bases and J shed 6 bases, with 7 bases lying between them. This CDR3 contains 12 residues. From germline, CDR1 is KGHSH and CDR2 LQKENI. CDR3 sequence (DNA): TGTGCCAGCTCACCCCTTGCGGATACGCAGTATTTT. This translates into CASSPLADTQYF. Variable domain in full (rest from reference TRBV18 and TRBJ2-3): NAGVMQNPRHLVRRRGQEARLRCSPMKGHSHVYWYRQLPEEGLKFMVYLQKENIIDESGMPKERFSAEFPKEGPSILRIQQVVRGDSAAYFCASSPLADTQYFGPGTRLTVL.

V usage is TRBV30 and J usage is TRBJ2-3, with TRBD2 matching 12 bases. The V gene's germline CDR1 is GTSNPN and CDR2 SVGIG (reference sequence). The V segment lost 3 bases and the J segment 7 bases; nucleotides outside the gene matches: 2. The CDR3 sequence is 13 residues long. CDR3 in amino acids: CAWRLAGGNTQYF. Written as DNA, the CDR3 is TGTGCCTGGAGGCTAGCGGGGGGGAATACGCAGTATTTT.

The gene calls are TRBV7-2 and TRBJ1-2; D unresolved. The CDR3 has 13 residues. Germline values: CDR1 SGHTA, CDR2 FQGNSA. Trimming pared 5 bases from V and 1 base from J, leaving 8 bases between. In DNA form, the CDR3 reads TGTGCCAGCAGCCACGCGGGTAACTATGGCTACACCTTC. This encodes CASSHAGNYGYTF.

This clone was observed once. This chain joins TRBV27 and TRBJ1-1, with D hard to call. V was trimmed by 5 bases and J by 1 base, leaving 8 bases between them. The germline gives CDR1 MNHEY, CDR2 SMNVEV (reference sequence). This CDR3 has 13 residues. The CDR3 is CASSRSGNTEAFF. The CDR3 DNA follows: TGTGCCAGCAGTCGCTCCGGGAACACTGAAGCTTTCTTT.

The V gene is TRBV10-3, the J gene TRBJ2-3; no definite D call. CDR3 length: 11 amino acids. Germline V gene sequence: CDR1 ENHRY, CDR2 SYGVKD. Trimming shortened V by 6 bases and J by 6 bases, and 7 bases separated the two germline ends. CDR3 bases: TGTGCCATCAGCATTCAGGATACGCAGTATTTT. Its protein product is CAISIQDTQYF.

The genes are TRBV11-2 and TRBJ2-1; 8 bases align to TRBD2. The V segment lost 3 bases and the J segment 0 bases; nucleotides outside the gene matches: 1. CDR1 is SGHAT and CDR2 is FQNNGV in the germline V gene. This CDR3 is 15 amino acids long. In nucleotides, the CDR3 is TGTGCCAGCAGCTTTGGGACTAGCTCCTACAATGAGCAGTTCTTC. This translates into CASSFGTSSYNEQFF. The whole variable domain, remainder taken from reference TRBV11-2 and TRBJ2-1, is EAGVAQSPRYKIIEKRQSVAFWCNPISGHATLYWYQQILGQGPKLLIQFQNNGVVDDSQLPKDRFSAERLKGVDSTLKIQPAKLEDSAVYLCASSFGTSSYNEQFFGPGTRLTVL.

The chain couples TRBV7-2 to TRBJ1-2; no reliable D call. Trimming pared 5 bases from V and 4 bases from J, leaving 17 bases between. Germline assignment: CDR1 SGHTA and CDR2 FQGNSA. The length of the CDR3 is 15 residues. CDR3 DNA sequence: TGTGCCAGCAGCCCACCCCCAGGCCAATCCTATGGCTACACCTTC. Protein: CASSPPPGQSYGYTF. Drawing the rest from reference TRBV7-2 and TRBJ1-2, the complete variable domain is GAGVSQSPSNKVTEKGKDVELRCDPISGHTALYWYRQSLGQGLEFLIYFQGNSAPDKSGLPSDRFSAERTGGSVSTLTIQRTQQEDSAVYLCASSPPPGQSYGYTFGSGTRLTVV.

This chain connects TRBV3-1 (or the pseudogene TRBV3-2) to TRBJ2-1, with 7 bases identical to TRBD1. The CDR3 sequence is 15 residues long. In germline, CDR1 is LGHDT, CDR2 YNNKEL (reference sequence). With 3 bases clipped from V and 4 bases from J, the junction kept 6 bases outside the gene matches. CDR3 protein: CASSHDRDRYNEQFF. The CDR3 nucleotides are TGTGCCAGCAGCCACGACAGGGATAGGTACAATGAGCAGTTCTTC.

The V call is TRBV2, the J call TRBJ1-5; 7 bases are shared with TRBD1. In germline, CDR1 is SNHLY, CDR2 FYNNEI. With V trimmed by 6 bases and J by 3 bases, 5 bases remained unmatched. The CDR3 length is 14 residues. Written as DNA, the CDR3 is TGTGCCAGCAGGGACACAGGGGCCAATCAGCCCCAGCATTTT. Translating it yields CASRDTGANQPQHF.

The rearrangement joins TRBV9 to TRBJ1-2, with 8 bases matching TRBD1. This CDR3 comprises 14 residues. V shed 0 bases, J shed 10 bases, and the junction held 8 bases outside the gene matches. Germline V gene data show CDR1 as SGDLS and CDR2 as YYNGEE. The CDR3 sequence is CASSVAAGGALYTF. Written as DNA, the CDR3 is TGTGCCAGCAGCGTAGCGGCAGGGGGCGCCCTCTACACCTTC. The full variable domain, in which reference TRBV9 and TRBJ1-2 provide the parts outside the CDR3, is DSGVTQTPKHLITATGQRVTLRCSPRSGDLSVYWYQQSLDQGLQFLIQYYNGEERAKGNILERFSAQQFPDLHSELNLSSLELGDSALYFCASSVAAGGALYTFGSGTRLTVV.

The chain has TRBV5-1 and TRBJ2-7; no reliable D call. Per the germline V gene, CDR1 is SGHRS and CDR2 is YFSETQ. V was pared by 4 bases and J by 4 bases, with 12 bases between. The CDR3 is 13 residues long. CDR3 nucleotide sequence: TGCGCCAGCAGCATCTCATCAGGTTACGAGCAGTACTTC. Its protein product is CASSISSGYEQYF.

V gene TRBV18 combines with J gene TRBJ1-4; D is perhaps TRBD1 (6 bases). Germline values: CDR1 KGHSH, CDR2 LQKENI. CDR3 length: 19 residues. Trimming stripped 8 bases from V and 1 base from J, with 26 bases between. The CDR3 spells CASTQQQGVGSLTNEKLFF. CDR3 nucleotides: TGTGCCAGCACGCAACAACAGGGCGTCGGGTCGTTAACTAATGAAAAACTGTTTTTT.

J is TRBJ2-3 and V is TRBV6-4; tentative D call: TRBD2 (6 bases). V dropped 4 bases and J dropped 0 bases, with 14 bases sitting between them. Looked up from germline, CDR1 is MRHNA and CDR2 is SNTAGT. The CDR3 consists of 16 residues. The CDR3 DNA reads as TGTGCCAGCAGTGGACCACTAGCAGTTAGCACAGATACGCAGTATTTT. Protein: CASSGPLAVSTDTQYF.

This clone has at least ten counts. The CDR3, as DNA: TGCGCCAGCAGGGAACTAGCGGGGGCCTACGAGCAGTACTTC. This translates into CASRELAGAYEQYF. The rearrangement joins TRBV5-1 to TRBJ2-7; the match to TRBD2 covers 11 bases. J gave up 2 bases and V 5 bases, and 3 bases lay outside the gene matches. The germline CDR1 and CDR2 sequences are SGHRS and YFSETQ. The CDR3 is made up of 14 amino acids.

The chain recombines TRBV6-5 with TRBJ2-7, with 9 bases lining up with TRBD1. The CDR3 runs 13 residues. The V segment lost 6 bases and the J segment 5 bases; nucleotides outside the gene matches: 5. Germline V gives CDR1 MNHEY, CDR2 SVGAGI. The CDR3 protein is CASSSDRGDEQYF. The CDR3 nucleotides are TGTGCCAGCAGCTCGGACAGGGGAGACGAGCAGTACTTC.

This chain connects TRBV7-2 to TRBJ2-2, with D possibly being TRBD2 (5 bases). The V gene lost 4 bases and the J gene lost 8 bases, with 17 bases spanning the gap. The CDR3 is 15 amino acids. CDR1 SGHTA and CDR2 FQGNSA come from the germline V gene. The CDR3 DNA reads TGTGCCAGCAGCTCCCGGACTGCCCGCCCGGGGGAGCTGTTTTTT. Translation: CASSSRTARPGELFF.

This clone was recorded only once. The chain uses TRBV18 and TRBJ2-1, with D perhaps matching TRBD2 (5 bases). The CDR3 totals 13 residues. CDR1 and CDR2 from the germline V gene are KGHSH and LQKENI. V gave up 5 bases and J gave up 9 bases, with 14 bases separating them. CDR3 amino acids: CASSNALEGEQFF. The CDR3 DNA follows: TGTGCCAGCTCAAATGCCCTAGAGGGTGAGCAGTTCTTC.

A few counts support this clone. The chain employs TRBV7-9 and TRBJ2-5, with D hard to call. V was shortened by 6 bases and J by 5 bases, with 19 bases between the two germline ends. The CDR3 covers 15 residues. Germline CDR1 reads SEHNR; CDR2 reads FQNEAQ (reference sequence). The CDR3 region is CASRTLVRLVETQYF. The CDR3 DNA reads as TGTGCCAGCAGAACCCTAGTGAGGTTGGTGGAGACCCAGTACTTC.

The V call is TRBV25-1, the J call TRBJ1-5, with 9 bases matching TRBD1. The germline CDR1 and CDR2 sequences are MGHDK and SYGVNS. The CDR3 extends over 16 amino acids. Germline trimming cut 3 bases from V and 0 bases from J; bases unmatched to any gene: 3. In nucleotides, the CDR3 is TGTGCCAGCAGTGACAGGACAGGGGATAGCAATCAGCCCCAGCATTTT. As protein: CASSDRTGDSNQPQHF.

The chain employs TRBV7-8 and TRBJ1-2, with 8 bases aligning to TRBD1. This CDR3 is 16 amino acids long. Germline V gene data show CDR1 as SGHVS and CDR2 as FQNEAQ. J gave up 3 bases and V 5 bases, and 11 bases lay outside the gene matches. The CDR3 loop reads CASSPQTRGPYYGYTF. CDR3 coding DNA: TGTGCCAGCAGCCCGCAGACCAGGGGGCCGTACTATGGCTACACCTTC.

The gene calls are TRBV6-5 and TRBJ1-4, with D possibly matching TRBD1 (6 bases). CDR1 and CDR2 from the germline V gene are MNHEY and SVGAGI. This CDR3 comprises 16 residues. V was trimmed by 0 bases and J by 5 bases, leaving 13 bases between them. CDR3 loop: CASSYSSPDRNEKLFF. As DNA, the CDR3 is TGTGCCAGCAGTTACTCCTCCCCGGACAGAAATGAAAAACTGTTTTTT.